These 12 T cell receptor beta chains originate from one sample sequenced in a study of T cell repertoires in cytomegalovirus infection. TCRdb re-called the reads through MiXCR, storing one row per CDR3 protein. The table records about 250,000 distinct CDR3 sequences, around 6.4% of them present only once. Source material: PBMCs. The receptors stem from a human donor in good health (CMV status not recorded). Some clones in this sample may be carry-over from other donors' samples.

At least ten counts were recorded for this clonotype. This chain uses TRBV7-2 with TRBJ2-1; 11 nucleotides align to TRBD2. Germline loops: CDR1 SGHTA, CDR2 FQGNSA. Losses at the gene ends were 2 bases for V and 9 bases for J; bases not matched to a gene: 6. The CDR3 runs to 15 residues. In nucleotides, the CDR3 is TGTGCCAGCAGCTTACTAGCGGGGGGACTCCTTGAGCAGTTCTTC. Its protein product is CASSLLAGGLLEQFF.

This clonotype has at least ten counts. The chain couples TRBV5-1 to TRBJ2-7, with 7 positions matching TRBD1. This CDR3 region has 13 residues. CDR1 SGHRS and CDR2 YFSETQ come from the germline V gene. Losses at the gene ends were 4 bases for V and 4 bases for J; bases not matched to a gene: 5. The CDR3 nucleotides are TGCGCCAGCAGCCCTTTGACAGGGTACGAGCAGTACTTC. This translates into CASSPLTGYEQYF.

By share, this clonotype counts as medium-sized. CDR3 DNA sequence: TGTGCCAGCAGCTTTGCAGAGCGGGGGACGGGCGGCGAGCAGTACTTC. Residues: CASSFAERGTGGEQYF. The V call is TRBV7-2, the J call TRBJ2-7; 8 nucleotides line up with TRBD2. Per the germline V gene, CDR1 is SGHTA and CDR2 is FQGNSA. The CDR3 totals 16 residues. V was clipped by 3 bases and J by 6 bases; unmatched bases: 13.

This clonotype was recorded at least ten times. The gene calls are TRBV7-2 and TRBJ2-7; possibly TRBD1 for D (6 bases). Trimming cost V 5 bases and J 4 bases, with 18 bases left between them. The CDR3 runs 15 residues. Germline V gene sequence: CDR1 SGHTA, CDR2 FQGNSA. The CDR3 DNA reads TGTGCCAGCAGCGCCTTTCGGACAGCGCATTACGAGCAGTACTTC. This translates into CASSAFRTAHYEQYF.

There are many counts of this clonotype. This rearrangement joins TRBV25-1 to TRBJ1-5, with 8 bases fitting TRBD1. V was clipped by 5 bases and J by 4 bases; unmatched bases: 4. The CDR3 sequence is 14 residues long. Germline CDR1 and CDR2: MGHDK and SYGVNS. The CDR3 coding sequence is TGTGCCAGCAGTAGGACAGGGAATAATCAGCCCCAGCATTTT. This encodes CASSRTGNNQPQHF.

This clonotype was detected many times. The chain carries TRBV9 and TRBJ1-2, with 8 positions matching TRBD1. Germline values: CDR1 SGDLS, CDR2 YYNGEE. This CDR3 has 15 amino acids. J was trimmed by 2 bases and V by 3 bases; bases with no gene match: 6. The CDR3 spells CASSGQGKLNYGYTF. In DNA form, the CDR3 reads TGTGCCAGCAGCGGACAGGGGAAGCTCAACTATGGCTACACCTTC.

Many counts were recorded for this clonotype. The rearrangement uses TRBV11-2 and TRBJ2-3, with D hard to call. CDR1 and CDR2 from the germline V gene are SGHAT and FQNNGV. The CDR3 is 14 amino acids. Trimming removed 0 bases from V and 1 base from J, with 5 bases in between. The CDR3 reads CASSLEVRTDTQYF. CDR3 bases: TGTGCCAGCAGCTTAGAAGTCCGCACAGATACGCAGTATTTT.

V gene TRBV12-3 or TRBV12-4 combines with J gene TRBJ2-6, with a weak D call TRBD1 (6 bases). Trimming took off 7 bases at V and 2 bases at J, with 15 bases between the two ends. The CDR3 sequence is 16 residues long. This CDR3 reads CASTLTGSPGANVLTF. The CDR3 DNA sequence: TGTGCCAGCACCTTAACAGGGTCCCCTGGGGCCAACGTCCTGACTTTC.

The chain combines TRBV4-2 with TRBJ1-2, with D possibly being TRBD1 (5 bases). CDR1 and CDR2 (germline): LGHNA, YNFKEQ. The V end was cut by 2 bases, the J end by 3 bases, with 13 bases between. The CDR3 has 15 residues. The CDR3 loop reads CASSQPIGGDYGYTF. The CDR3 nucleotides are TGTGCCAGCAGCCAACCAATTGGAGGGGACTATGGCTACACCTTC.

The chain combines TRBV6-5 with TRBJ1-1, with D hard to call. Per the germline V gene, CDR1 is MNHEY and CDR2 is SVGAGI. The CDR3 is made up of 13 amino acids. V shed 0 bases and J shed 7 bases, with 9 bases lying between them. The CDR3 spells CASSYSSGVEAFF. CDR3 in DNA: TGTGCCAGCAGTTACTCATCTGGGGTTGAAGCTTTCTTT.

The chain recombines TRBV12-3 or TRBV12-4 with TRBJ1-2; D ambiguous. CDR3 length: 8 residues. Trimming left V 2 bases short and J 11 bases short, with 0 bases between. CDR3 in DNA: TGTGCCAGCAGTTTATACACCTTC. The encoded protein is CASSLYTF.

This clonotype was detected ten times or more. The chain employs TRBV5-6 and TRBJ1-2, with D possibly matching TRBD1 (5 bases). The V and J ends lost 4 bases and 5 bases respectively, with 15 bases between them. Germline V lookup: CDR1 SGHDT, CDR2 YYEEEE. This CDR3 region has 14 residues. CDR3: CASSRDFSGYGYTF. Here the CDR3 DNA reads TGTGCCAGCAGCCGGGACTTTTCGGGGTATGGCTACACCTTC.